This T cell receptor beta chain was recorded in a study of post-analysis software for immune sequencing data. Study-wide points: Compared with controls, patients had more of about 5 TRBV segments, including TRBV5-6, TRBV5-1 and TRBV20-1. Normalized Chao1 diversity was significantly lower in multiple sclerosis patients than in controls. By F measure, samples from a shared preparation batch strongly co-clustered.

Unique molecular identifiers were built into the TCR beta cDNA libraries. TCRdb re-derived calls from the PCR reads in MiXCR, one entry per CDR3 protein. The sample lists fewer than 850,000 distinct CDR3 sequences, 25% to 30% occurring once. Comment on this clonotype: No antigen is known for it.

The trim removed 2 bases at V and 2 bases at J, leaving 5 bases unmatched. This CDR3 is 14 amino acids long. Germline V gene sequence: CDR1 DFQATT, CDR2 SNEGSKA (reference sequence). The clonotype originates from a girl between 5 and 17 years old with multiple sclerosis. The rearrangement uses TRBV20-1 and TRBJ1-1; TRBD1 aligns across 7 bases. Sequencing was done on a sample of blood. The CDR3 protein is CSARREGANTEAFF. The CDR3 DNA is TGCAGTGCTAGACGGGAGGGGGCAAACACTGAAGCTTTCTTT.